The TCR beta chain under discussion was sequenced for a study of a mutant IDH1 vaccine in newly diagnosed glioma. Background on the study: With temozolomide cycles, or 4-6 weeks after radiotherapy alone, vaccination was started. An approximately 60% male, around 38% female split and a mean age of 40.4 years characterized treated patients. Patients were pretreated with radiotherapy, temozolomide, or both, mostly both.

The sample's time point: week 23, last vaccination. The vaccine gave 300 ug of a 20-mer mutant IDH1 peptide subcutaneously per dose. Donors had new IDH1-mutant astrocytomas of WHO grade 3 or 4 (ATRX-lost). Germline loops: CDR1 SGHTS, CDR2 YDEGEE. This CDR3 is built from 15 residues. V lost 0 bases and J lost 1; bases outside the gene matches: 3. As to this clone: Its antigen is currently unknown.

Repertoires were generated with immunoSEQ multiplex PCR, while TCRdb's copy carries only in-frame clones and drops some. The sample includes about 55,000 clones, 80% of them seen just once. The material was PBMCs, obtained from a glioma patient whose treatment included an IDH1 peptide vaccine. This receptor was identified in a man between 35 and 55 years old with glioma. This chain links TRBV5-8 with TRBJ1-1; 7 nucleotides match TRBD1. Written as DNA, the CDR3 is TGTGCCAGCAGCTTGGTAGGGACAGAGAACACTGAAGCTTTCTTT. Translating it yields CASSLVGTENTEAFF. The full variable domain, its missing parts supplied by reference TRBV5-8 and TRBJ1-1, is EAGVTQSPTHLIKTRGQQATLRCSPISGHTSVYWYQQALGLGLQFLLWYDEGEERNRGNFPPRFSGRQFPNYSSELNVNALELEDSALYLCASSLVGTENTEAFFGQGTRLTVV.